A selection of T cell receptor beta chains follows, all from one sample in a study of cytomegalovirus exposure and HLA in healthy donors. The repertoire was sequenced with immunoSEQ multiplex PCR; TCRdb's copy has only in-frame clones and lacks some. The sample lists over 150,000 clones; about 70% were seen once. What was sequenced was PBMCs. All receptors come from a middle-aged woman in good health and CMV-seropositive. The CDR3 runs from the conserved cysteine through the conserved F or W. A D gene is named only where the DNA matches it firmly. Clone size is stated in some rows and not others, as once, few, many or a class when expanded.

v_gene	d_gene	abundance	j_gene	CDR3nt	CDR3aa
TRBV9	NA	NA	TRBJ2-3	TGTGCCAGCAGCGCGAGCGGAGGAACGCCAGATACGCAGTATTTT	CASSASGGTPDTQYF
TRBV4-1	NA	few	TRBJ2-1	TGCGCCAGCAGCCAAGGTCGGGGGAACCACAATGAGCAGTTCTTC	CASSQGRGNHNEQFF
TRBV19	NA	NA	TRBJ2-1	TGTGCCAGTAGTATCCCGGGAAGCTCCTACAATGAGCAGTTCTTC	CASSIPGSSYNEQFF
TRBV9	TRBD1	NA	TRBJ2-5	TGTGCCAGCAGCGCGAACCCACAGGGGGCGCAGGGAGAGACCCAGTACTTC	CASSANPQGAQGETQYF
TRBV29-1	TRBD2	NA	TRBJ2-3	TGCAGCGTCTTAGCGGGGGAAACAGATACGCAGTATTTT	CSVLAGETDTQYF
TRBV28	TRBD1	NA	TRBJ2-5	TGTGCCAGCAGTTTACCCCAGGGGGCGGGGGAGACCCAGTACTTC	CASSLPQGAGETQYF
TRBV7-6	TRBD2	NA	TRBJ2-5	TGTGCCAGCAGCAGCCTTAGCGGGAGATGGGAGACCCAGTACTTC	CASSSLSGRWETQYF
TRBV4-1	TRBD2	NA	TRBJ2-7	TGCGCCAGCAGCCCTACTAGGACTAGGTACGAGCAGTACTTC	CASSPTRTRYEQYF
TRBV18	TRBD1	NA	TRBJ1-1	TGTGCCAGCTCATCGTTACAGGGGATTAATCTGAACACTGAAGCTTTCTTT	CASSSLQGINLNTEAFF
TRBV7-2	TRBD1	NA	TRBJ1-5	TGTGCCAGCAGCTTTTGGGACAGGGCTGGCCAGCCCCAGCATTTT	CASSFWDRAGQPQHF
TRBV7-2	NA	once	TRBJ2-5	TGTGCCAGCAGCAGAATAACTGGTGACCAAGAGACCCAGTACTTC	CASSRITGDQETQYF
TRBV6-6	TRBD2	once	TRBJ2-1	TGTGCCAGCACCAGCGGGGGCTCCTACAATGAGCAGTTCTTC	CASTSGGSYNEQFF
TRBV7-2	NA	few	TRBJ1-3	TGTGCCAGCAGCTTGCAGACAGGTGCTGGAAACACCATATATTTT	CASSLQTGAGNTIYF
TRBV7-9	TRBD1	NA	TRBJ1-1	TGTGCCAGCAGTCACAGGGGGAACACTGAAGCTTTCTTT	CASSHRGNTEAFF
TRBV6-6	TRBD1	NA	TRBJ1-4	TGTGCCAGCAGGACAGGGGTTCGGGAAAAACTGTTTTTT	CASRTGVREKLFF
TRBV2	TRBD1	NA	TRBJ2-3	TGTGCCAGCAGCCGGGACAGGGATAGGACAGATACGCAGTATTTT	CASSRDRDRTDTQYF
TRBV14	NA	NA	TRBJ1-1	TGTGCCAGCAGCCAATTCGGAGGGAAGAACACTGAAGCTTTCTTT	CASSQFGGKNTEAFF
TRBV5-1	NA	NA	TRBJ2-3	TGCGCCAGCAGCCTGACTCCCGGGACAAGCACAGATACGCAGTATTTT	CASSLTPGTSTDTQYF
TRBV7-9	TRBD1	many	TRBJ1-1	TGTGCCAGCAGCGGAGGGGGCCCGGACACTGAAGCTTTCTTT	CASSGGGPDTEAFF
TRBV7-2	TRBD1	NA	TRBJ1-1	TGTGCCAGCAGCTTGGGGACAGGGCTTATGAACACTGAAGCTTTCTTT	CASSLGTGLMNTEAFF
TRBV4-1	NA	once	TRBJ2-7	TGCGCCAGCAGCCAAGCAGCGAGTTACGAGCAGTACTTC	CASSQAASYEQYF
TRBV4-3	NA	NA	TRBJ1-6	TGCGCCAGCAGCGAGATCTCTAATGATTCACCCCTCCACTTT	CASSEISNDSPLHF
TRBV9	NA	NA	TRBJ2-1	TGTGCCAGCAGCGACACAGGGGCGGGGAATGAGCAGTTCTTC	CASSDTGAGNEQFF
TRBV6-6	NA	NA	TRBJ2-5	TGTGCCAGCAGTTACCCCACCGGGGGTGAGACCCAGTACTTC	CASSYPTGGETQYF
TRBV10-3	TRBD1	NA	TRBJ1-2	TGTGCCATCAGTGGGGACAGCGAAGATGGCTACACCTTC	CAISGDSEDGYTF
TRBV27	TRBD1	NA	TRBJ1-1	TGTGCCAGGGACAGGGGGGCCTCAACCGAAGCTTTCTTT	CARDRGASTEAFF
TRBV6-6	NA	NA	TRBJ1-2	TGTGCCAGCAACTCGATGGGAGGGCTAGGTGGCTACCCCTTC	CASNSMGGLGGYPF
TRBV7-9	NA	NA	TRBJ1-5	TGTGCCAGCAGCTTGATCCAAGGACAGCCCCAGAATTTT	CASSLIQGQPQNF
TRBV11-2	TRBD2	NA	TRBJ2-7	TGTGCCAGCAGCTCTTTAGCGGGAGGGTACGAGCAGTACTTC	CASSSLAGGYEQYF
TRBV4-1	NA	NA	TRBJ2-3	TGCGCCAGCAGCCAAGAGTTACGAGTCGGGGGTCCCACGCAGTATTTT	CASSQELRVGGPTQYF
TRBV2	NA	few	TRBJ1-1	TGTGCCAGCAGTGAAGGGTACGGTGTTCCTGAAGCTTTCTTT	CASSEGYGVPEAFF
TRBV2	NA	NA	TRBJ1-2	TGTGCCAGCAGTGAATGGACAACACCTTCCGGCTATGGCTACACCTTC	CASSEWTTPSGYGYTF
TRBV10-3	TRBD2	NA	TRBJ2-3	TGTGCCATCAGCGAGACTAGCGGGGGTTCAGATACGCAGTATTTT	CAISETSGGSDTQYF
TRBV6-1	NA	NA	TRBJ1-6	TGTGCCAGCAGCCGGAGCGACTCACCCCTCCACTTT	CASSRSDSPLHF
TRBV29-1	TRBD1	NA	TRBJ2-7	TGCAGCGTCCTGACAGGGGGGGGCGAGCAGTACTTC	CSVLTGGGEQYF
TRBV6-1	NA	few	TRBJ2-1	TGTGCCAGCACTGCGACGGAGAGCTCCTACAATGAGCAGTTCTTC	CASTATESSYNEQFF
TRBV5-1	TRBD2	NA	TRBJ2-7	TGCGCCAGCAGCCCGGGGACTAGCGGGAATTACGAGCAGTACTTC	CASSPGTSGNYEQYF
TRBV6-5	NA	NA	TRBJ1-2	TGTGCCAGCAGTTACTCGGCTCAGCGATATGGCTACCCCTTC	CASSYSAQRYGYPF
TRBV28	NA	NA	TRBJ1-1	TGTGCCAGCACCGAACTACGGGGGTTCCAGAAAGCTTTCTTT	CASTELRGFQKAFF
TRBV7-9	NA	NA	TRBJ2-1	TGTGCCAGCAGCCGAACTCCTCAGCAGTTCTTC	CASSRTPQQFF
TRBV19	NA	NA	TRBJ1-5	TGTGCCAGTAGTGCCTCAGGTAATCAGCCCCAGCATTTT	CASSASGNQPQHF
TRBV7-9	TRBD2	NA	TRBJ2-7	TGTGCCAGCGTGCTAGCGGGAGGCTACGAGCAGTACTTC	CASVLAGGYEQYF
TRBV5-1	TRBD2	NA	TRBJ2-1	TGCGCCAGCAACCCTACTAGCGGGGGGGATGAGCAGTTCTTC	CASNPTSGGDEQFF
TRBV6-5	TRBD1	NA	TRBJ1-1	TGTGCCAGCAGTCCTACAGGGGCGAGGAACACTGAAGCTTTCTTT	CASSPTGARNTEAFF
TRBV7-9	NA	NA	TRBJ1-2	TGTGCCAGCAGCGCAGTTAACTATGGCTACACCTTC	CASSAVNYGYTF
TRBV5-1	TRBD2	NA	TRBJ2-3	TGCGCCAGCAGCTTAACTAGCGGGAGCGATACGCAGTATTTT	CASSLTSGSDTQYF
TRBV6-5	NA	NA	TRBJ2-5	TGTGCCAGCAGTTTCCAGCGGTGGGAGACCCAGTACTTC	CASSFQRWETQYF